This T cell receptor beta chain originates from a study of early T cells in non-severe SARS-CoV-2 infection. V was pared by 1 base and J by 5 bases, with 4 bases of the junction left unmatched. The CDR3 is 13 amino acids. Germline values: CDR1 GTSNPN, CDR2 SVGIG (reference sequence). This clonotype was counted at least ten times. Its antigen is undetermined. Whole-study findings and limits: The VDJdb matching leaned toward anti-spike CD8 responses and overlooked private and CD4 specificities.

TCRdb recomputed calls from the 5' RACE reads with MiXCR, one row per CDR3 protein. In the table there are 30,000 to 45,000 distinct CDR3 sequences, around 5.4% of which are singletons. V and J are TRBV30 and TRBJ1-1; 7 bases fit TRBD1. The sample consisted of whole blood, taken at baseline. The TCR was taken from an adult who was a healthcare worker with PCR-confirmed SARS-CoV-2 infection or an uninfected control (not recorded which). The DNA of the CDR3 is TGTGCCTGGAGTGCGACAGGGAGGACTGAAGCTTTCTTT. Translating it yields CAWSATGRTEAFF.